This TCR beta chain was identified during a study of esophageal squamous cell carcinoma under preoperative chemotherapy. Time point defined: before preoperative PTX-NDP chemotherapy. The sample holds a few counts of this clonotype. Trimming pared 5 bases from V and 4 bases from J, leaving 24 bases between. The germline V gene encodes CDR1 SGHTA and CDR2 FQGNSA. The CDR3 runs to 18 residues. TCRdb reprocessed the PCR reads with MiXCR, giving one entry per CDR3 protein. The profile shows about 15,000 distinct CDR3 sequences, more than 45% of them singletons. The clonotype was recovered from a human donor with esophageal squamous cell carcinoma. The donor label of this sample is uncertain. The specimen was taken from a patient given preoperative chemotherapy. This chain links TRBV7-2 with TRBJ2-1, with D perhaps matching TRBD2 (6 bases). The CDR3 DNA follows: TGTGCCAGCAGCCCCATGTTCCCCGGCGGGACCTATTACAATGAGCAGTTCTTC. This translates into CASSPMFPGGTYYNEQFF.